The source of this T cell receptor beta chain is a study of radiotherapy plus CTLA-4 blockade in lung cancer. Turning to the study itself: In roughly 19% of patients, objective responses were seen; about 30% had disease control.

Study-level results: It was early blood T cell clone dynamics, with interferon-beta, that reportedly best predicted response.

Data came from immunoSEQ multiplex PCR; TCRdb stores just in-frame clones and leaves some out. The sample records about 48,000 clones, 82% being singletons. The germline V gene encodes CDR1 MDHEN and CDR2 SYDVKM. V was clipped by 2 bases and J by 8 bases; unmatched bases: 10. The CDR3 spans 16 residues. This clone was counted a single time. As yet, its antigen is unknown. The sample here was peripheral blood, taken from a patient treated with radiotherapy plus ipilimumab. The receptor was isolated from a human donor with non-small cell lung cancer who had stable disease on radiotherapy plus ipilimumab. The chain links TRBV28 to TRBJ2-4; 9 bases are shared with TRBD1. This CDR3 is CASSLPPGQGRDIQYF. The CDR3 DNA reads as TGTGCCAGCAGTTTACCGCCGGGACAGGGTCGGGACATTCAGTACTTC. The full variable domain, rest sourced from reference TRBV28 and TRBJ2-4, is DVKVTQSSRYLVKRTGEKVFLECVQDMDHENMFWYRQDPGLGLRLIYFSYDVKMKEKGDIPEGYSVSREKKERFSLILESASTNQTSMYLCASSLPPGQGRDIQYFGAGTRLSVL.